This T cell receptor (beta chain) was profiled in a study of blood T cells in healthy people across ages. Those donating, healthy Caucasian individuals from Russia, were aged 6 to 90. Points on this clonotype: As yet, its antigen is unknown.

The authors ran a second PCR of about 6 to 11 cycles using a sample-barcoded 5' primer and a J-beta primer mix. TCRdb reprocessed the 5' RACE reads via MiXCR and lists one record per CDR3 protein. The sample yields about 1.6 million distinct CDR3 sequences, roughly 32% seen once. Germline CDR1 is SGHAT and CDR2 is FQNNGV. V was clipped by 5 bases and J by 3 bases, with 12 bases between them. This CDR3 is built from 14 residues. General study results and limits: Researchers deemed the diversity estimates from one million T cells underestimates.

This sequence originates from a woman aged 25 to 39 in good health. The sample consisted of blood. This sequence joins TRBV11-2 and TRBJ2-3; D ambiguous. DNA for the CDR3: TGTGCCAGCAGCCAGGCCTTAAAAACAGATACGCAGTATTTT. Its translation is CASSQALKTDTQYF. Full variable domain (missing parts from reference TRBV11-2 and TRBJ2-3): EAGVAQSPRYKIIEKRQSVAFWCNPISGHATLYWYQQILGQGPKLLIQFQNNGVVDDSQLPKDRFSAERLKGVDSTLKIQPAKLEDSAVYLCASSQALKTDTQYFGPGTRLTVL.